The 21 T cell receptor beta chains below all came from one sample that was sequenced in a study of radiotherapy plus CTLA-4 blockade in lung cancer. Profiled with immunoSEQ multiplex PCR; TCRdb holds only in-frame clones, not every one. Found here are tens of thousands of clones, 88% of them singletons; the top ten hold 7.8%. The sample consisted of peripheral blood, taken from a patient treated with radiotherapy plus ipilimumab. The source is a human donor with non-small cell lung cancer whose response to radiotherapy plus ipilimumab could not be evaluated.

The V gene is TRBV28, the J gene TRBJ2-7; 9 nucleotides align to TRBD2. The CDR3 runs to 15 residues. The germline gives CDR1 MDHEN, CDR2 SYDVKM. The J segment lost 2 bases and the V segment lost 4 bases, leaving 6 bases of the junction unmatched. The CDR3 region has the DNA TGTGCCAGCAGTTCCCCAGCGGGAGGTACCTACGAGCAGTACTTC. Amino acids: CASSSPAGGTYEQYF.

The chain has TRBV10-3 and TRBJ1-6, with D possibly being TRBD1 (5 bases). Germline V CDR1 and CDR2: ENHRY, SYGVKD. V lost 0 bases to trimming and J lost 5 bases, with 14 bases between them. The CDR3 consists of 17 residues. Here the CDR3 DNA reads TGTGCCATCAGTGAGTCGAAGCCAGGGTCGCATAATTCACCCCTCCACTTT. This gives the protein CAISESKPGSHNSPLHF.

The rearrangement links TRBV7-6 to TRBJ2-2; TRBD2 agrees at 11 bases. The J segment lost 1 base and the V segment lost 1 base, leaving 8 bases of the junction unmatched. This CDR3 has 19 residues. Germline CDR1 SGHVS, CDR2 FNYEAQ. Written as DNA, the CDR3 is TGTGCCAGCAGCTTAGGCGGGACTAGCGGAGTCGGGAACACCGGGGAGCTGTTTTTT. Residues: CASSLGGTSGVGNTGELFF.

V is TRBV6-1 and J is TRBJ2-5, with D perhaps TRBD1 (5 bases). V lost 3 bases to trimming and J lost 5 bases, with 13 bases between them. Germline CDR1 MNHNS, CDR2 SASEGT. This CDR3 has 14 amino acids. The CDR3: CASSDDSFGETQYF. The CDR3 DNA follows: TGTGCCAGCAGTGACGACAGTTTTGGTGAGACCCAGTACTTC.

The chain couples TRBV25-1 to TRBJ1-2; D might be TRBD1 (5 bases). CDR1 and CDR2 from the germline V gene are MGHDK and SYGVNS. Trimming took off 9 bases at V and 4 bases at J, with 12 bases between the two ends. This CDR3 contains 12 residues. The CDR3 reads CASSREGYGYTF. The CDR3 bases are TGTGCCAGTTCCAGGGAGGGCTATGGCTACACCTTC.

DNA for the CDR3: TGTGCCAGCGGGACAGGGATATACGAGCAGTACTTC. It specifies CASGTGIYEQYF. The rearrangement links TRBV7-9 to TRBJ2-7; 9 bases map to TRBD1. The CDR3 loop spans 12 amino acids. V was clipped by 8 bases and J by 4 bases; unmatched bases: 3. Germline assignment: CDR1 SEHNR and CDR2 FQNEAQ (reference sequence). Drawing the rest from reference TRBV7-9 and TRBJ2-7, the complete variable domain is DTGVSQNPRHKITKRGQNVTFRCDPISEHNRLYWYRQTLGQGPEFLTYFQNEAQLEKSRLLSDRFSAERPKGSFSTLEIQRTEQGDSAMYLCASGTGIYEQYFGPGTRLTVT.

V gene TRBV19 combines with J gene TRBJ2-7; 11 nucleotides align to TRBD2. The CDR3 extends over 15 amino acids. CDR1 LNHDA and CDR2 SQIVND come from the germline V gene (reference sequence). V lost 3 bases, J lost 3 bases, and 4 bases stayed unmatched. DNA for the CDR3: TGTGCCAGTAGTATTTTAGCGGGGGGGCTCTACGAGCAGTACTTC. Translating it yields CASSILAGGLYEQYF.

The rearrangement links TRBV18 to TRBJ1-1, with 7 bases lining up with TRBD1. The CDR3 consists of 17 residues. The V gene's germline CDR1 is KGHSH and CDR2 LQKENI. V gave up 3 bases and J gave up 3 bases; unmatched junction bases: 13. The CDR3 loop is CASSPLEGRQGDTEAFF. The CDR3 nucleotides read TGTGCCAGCTCACCTTTGGAAGGTAGACAGGGCGACACTGAAGCTTTCTTT.

V usage is TRBV2 and J usage is TRBJ1-3; 8 bases match TRBD1. The CDR3 is made up of 16 amino acids. The J segment lost 4 bases and the V segment lost 5 bases, leaving 10 bases of the junction unmatched. Germline CDR1 reads SNHLY; CDR2 reads FYNNEI. CDR3 in DNA: TGTGCCAGCAGTCCAAGACAGGGGATGGGAGGAAACACCATATATTTT. Protein: CASSPRQGMGGNTIYF.

V and J are TRBV5-5 and TRBJ1-2; 8 nucleotides align to TRBD1. CDR1 is SGHKS, CDR2 YYEKEE, per germline (reference sequence). V shed 4 bases and J 3 bases; nucleotides not matched to a gene: 8. The length of the CDR3 is 15 residues. The CDR3 is CASSVGQVTYYGYTF. The CDR3 bases are TGTGCCAGCAGCGTGGGACAGGTTACCTACTATGGCTACACCTTC.

This chain connects TRBV28 to TRBJ2-7; 8 bases agree with TRBD1. The germline V gene encodes CDR1 MDHEN and CDR2 SYDVKM. CDR3 length: 14 amino acids. Trimming cost V 1 base and J 7 bases; bases outside gene matches: 6. CDR3 amino acids: CASSLSGQGREQYF. Written as DNA, the CDR3 is TGTGCCAGCAGTTTATCCGGACAGGGCAGAGAGCAGTACTTC.

Written as DNA, the CDR3 is TGTGCCAGCAGCGGGACAGGCAATCAGCCCCAGCATTTT. Residues: CASSGTGNQPQHF. The chain uses TRBV4-2 and TRBJ1-5; 7 bases fit TRBD1. The V and J ends lost 5 bases and 2 bases, in that order; junction bases with no gene match: 0. The CDR3 totals 13 residues. Per the germline V gene, CDR1 is LGHNA and CDR2 is YNFKEQ.

This sequence joins TRBV30 and TRBJ2-5; 9 bases map to TRBD1. The ends lost 2 bases at V and 5 bases at J; junction bases unmatched: 9. Germline CDR1 reads GTSNPN; CDR2 reads SVGIG (reference sequence). The CDR3 has 15 residues. The CDR3 reads CAWSRRDRVVETQYF. Written as DNA, the CDR3 is TGTGCCTGGAGTCGGCGGGACAGGGTGGTGGAGACCCAGTACTTC.

The chain uses TRBV4-3 and TRBJ2-2, with 11 bases identical to TRBD2. Germline trimming cut 0 bases from V and 5 bases from J; bases unmatched to any gene: 5. From germline, CDR1 is LGHNA and CDR2 YSLEER. The CDR3 length is 17 residues. The CDR3 protein is CASSQDRLAGRTGELFF. Written as DNA, the CDR3 is TGCGCCAGCAGCCAAGACCGACTAGCGGGACGAACCGGGGAGCTGTTTTTT.

The DNA for the CDR3 is TGTGCCAGCTCACCGGCAGGTGCGAACACTGAAGCTTTCTTT. Translation: CASSPAGANTEAFF. V is TRBV18 and J is TRBJ1-1, with D unclear. The CDR3 runs to 14 residues. The germline V gene has CDR1 KGHSH and CDR2 LQKENI. Deletions cut 3 bases from V and 1 base from J, with 9 bases between.

This sequence joins TRBV4-1 and TRBJ2-2, with a possible D match to TRBD1 (5 bases). With 6 bases removed from V and 1 base from J, the gap between germline ends came to 18 bases. The CDR3 has 17 amino acids. CDR1 is MGHRA and CDR2 is YSYEKL in the germline V gene. DNA for the CDR3: TGCGCCAGCAGGGACAAGCTAGTTCCCCAGAACACCGGGGAGCTGTTTTTT. Translated: CASRDKLVPQNTGELFF.

V and J are TRBV4-3 and TRBJ1-2; D is unclear. Germline-derived CDR1 and CDR2 are LGHNA and YSLEER. This CDR3 has 15 residues. The ends were cut back, 1 base at V and 5 bases at J, with 14 bases in the middle. This CDR3 reads CASSQVGEGEYGYTF. CDR3 in DNA: TGCGCCAGCAGCCAAGTTGGGGAGGGAGAGTATGGCTACACCTTC.

The chain carries TRBV15 and TRBJ1-4; D remains unclear. Germline CDR1 and CDR2: LNHNV and YYDKDF (reference sequence). The CDR3 has 16 residues. Trimming stripped 0 bases from V and 0 bases from J, with 8 bases between. CDR3 DNA sequence: TGTGCCACCAGCAGAGACCCCAGGTCAACTAATGAAAAACTGTTTTTT. It codes for CATSRDPRSTNEKLFF.

The chain carries TRBV5-8 and TRBJ1-2; a weak D match, TRBD1 (5 bases). V was shortened by 0 bases and J by 7 bases, with 13 bases between the two germline ends. This CDR3 contains 14 residues. In germline, CDR1 is SGHTS, CDR2 YDEGEE. CDR3 amino acids: CASSLAVGVGGYTF. For the CDR3, the DNA is TGTGCCAGCAGCTTGGCCGTAGGGGTAGGTGGCTACACCTTC.

This clone was seen a single time. This sequence joins TRBV5-1 and TRBJ1-5; 8 bases map to TRBD1. This CDR3 comprises 15 residues. CDR1 and CDR2 from the germline V gene are SGHRS and YFSETQ. V shed 6 bases and J 0 bases; nucleotides not matched to a gene: 5. In nucleotides, the CDR3 is TGCGCCAGCATCCCGACAGGGGATAGCAATCAGCCCCAGCATTTT. This sequence encodes CASIPTGDSNQPQHF.

The gene calls are TRBV9 and TRBJ2-1; 9 nucleotides line up with TRBD2. The CDR3 is made up of 14 amino acids. Unmatched junction bases numbered 8, after V lost 4 bases and J lost 9 bases. Germline lookup yields CDR1 SGDLS and CDR2 YYNGEE. Here the CDR3 DNA reads TGTGCCAGCAGCTCGGGACTAGCAGGGGGTGAGCAGTTCTTC. This translates into CASSSGLAGGEQFF. The full variable domain, with the rest looked up from reference TRBV9 and TRBJ2-1, is DSGVTQTPKHLITATGQRVTLRCSPRSGDLSVYWYQQSLDQGLQFLIQYYNGEERAKGNILERFSAQQFPDLHSELNLSSLELGDSALYFCASSSGLAGGEQFFGPGTRLTVL.